The 13 T cell receptor beta chains reported below all come from one sample, sequenced in a study of cytomegalovirus exposure and HLA in healthy donors. The PCR had 60 Vbeta and 13 Jbeta primers. Using immunoSEQ multiplex PCR, the repertoire was profiled, and TCRdb retains in-frame clones only, with some absent. The repertoire holds roughly 150,000 clones, with around three quarters as singletons. The material sequenced was PBMCs. These receptors came from a man aged 35 to 55 in good health and CMV-seronegative.

The CDR3 bases are TGTGCCATTCCTGGAGTGTTCATGAACACTGAAGCTTTCTTT. This codes for CAIPGVFMNTEAFF. V gene TRBV21-1 combines with J gene TRBJ1-1. TRBV21-1 is tagged as a pseudogene. This CDR3 is 14 amino acids long.

The chain employs TRBV5-1 and TRBJ1-5; no reliable D call. Trimming stripped 2 bases from V and 5 bases from J, with 8 bases between. The germline V gene has CDR1 SGHRS and CDR2 YFSETQ. The CDR3 is 13 residues long. DNA of the CDR3: TGCGCCAGCAGCTTCGGGGAGGATCAGCCCCAGCATTTT. Protein sequence: CASSFGEDQPQHF.

The V and J genes are TRBV11-1 and TRBJ2-1; 10 bases align to TRBD1. V was clipped by 0 bases and J by 9 bases; unmatched bases: 2. CDR1 and CDR2 (germline): SGHAT, FQDESV (reference sequence). There are 14 residues in the CDR3. CDR3 sequence reads: CASSLAGQGTEQFF. CDR3 DNA sequence: TGTGCCAGCAGCTTAGCGGGACAGGGGACTGAGCAGTTCTTC.

V and J are TRBV11-2 and TRBJ2-3; 8 bases map to TRBD2. After removal of 6 bases from V and 2 bases from J, the junction contained 13 bases not matched to a gene. The germline gives CDR1 SGHAT, CDR2 FQNNGV. This CDR3 region has 17 residues. The DNA for the CDR3 is TGTGCCAGCAGGTTATGGGAGGTTAGCGGGGTCACAGATACGCAGTATTTT. It encodes CASRLWEVSGVTDTQYF. Complete variable domain (other parts from reference TRBV11-2 and TRBJ2-3): EAGVAQSPRYKIIEKRQSVAFWCNPISGHATLYWYQQILGQGPKLLIQFQNNGVVDDSQLPKDRFSAERLKGVDSTLKIQPAKLEDSAVYLCASRLWEVSGVTDTQYFGPGTRLTVL.

The chain employs TRBV28 and TRBJ1-5; 9 bases fit TRBD1. The V segment lost 6 bases and the J segment 5 bases; nucleotides outside the gene matches: 2. Germline lookup yields CDR1 MDHEN and CDR2 SYDVKM. This CDR3 spans 13 amino acids. In DNA, the CDR3 is TGTGCCAGCAGGGACAGGGGAGATCAGCCCCAGCATTTT. Protein: CASRDRGDQPQHF. Using reference TRBV28 and TRBJ1-5 for the parts outside the CDR3, the full variable domain is DVKVTQSSRYLVKRTGEKVFLECVQDMDHENMFWYRQDPGLGLRLIYFSYDVKMKEKGDIPEGYSVSREKKERFSLILESASTNQTSMYLCASRDRGDQPQHFGDGTRLSIL.

The chain links TRBV11-2 to TRBJ1-2, with 7 nucleotides matching TRBD1. Germline values: CDR1 SGHAT, CDR2 FQNNGV. J gave up 2 bases and V 1 base, and 4 bases lay outside the gene matches. The CDR3 extends over 15 amino acids. CDR3 residues: CASSLAGDRNYGYTF. CDR3 in DNA: TGTGCCAGCAGCTTAGCTGGGGACAGAAACTATGGCTACACCTTC.

The rearrangement uses TRBV9 and TRBJ1-2, with 7 positions matching TRBD1. V shed 1 base and J 7 bases; nucleotides not matched to a gene: 10. The CDR3 is 15 residues long. Germline assignment: CDR1 SGDLS and CDR2 YYNGEE. CDR3: CASSVRDREESGYTF. The CDR3 DNA sequence: TGTGCCAGCAGCGTACGCGACAGGGAGGAAAGTGGCTACACCTTC.

This clone was picked up one time. This chain joins TRBV5-1 and TRBJ2-3, with 13 bases that match TRBD2. The CDR3 contains 16 residues. The V gene's germline CDR1 is SGHRS and CDR2 YFSETQ. V shed 4 bases, J shed 4 bases, and the junction held 6 bases outside the gene matches. CDR3 nucleotides: TGCGCCAGCAGCAACCGACTAGCGGGAGGTGCAGATACGCAGTATTTT. The encoded protein is CASSNRLAGGADTQYF. The whole variable domain, filled in from reference TRBV5-1 and TRBJ2-3, reads KAGVTQTPRYLIKTRGQQVTLSCSPISGHRSVSWYQQTPGQGLQFLFEYFSETQRNKGNFPGRFSGRQFSNSRSEMNVSTLELGDSALYLCASSNRLAGGADTQYFGPGTRLTVL.

J is TRBJ2-2 and V is TRBV7-9, with D possibly TRBD2 on 5 matching bases. Trimming shortened V by 1 base and J by 6 bases, and 12 bases separated the two germline ends. The germline gives CDR1 SEHNR, CDR2 FQNEAQ (reference sequence). The CDR3 has 15 residues. CDR3 residues: CASSLGGSGSGELFF. The CDR3 nucleotides are TGTGCCAGCAGCTTAGGAGGATCGGGATCCGGGGAGCTGTTTTTT.

CDR3 bases: TGTGCCAGCAGTTATGGGGGGGTGGGGGCTGCTTTCTTT. Translating gives CASSYGGVGAAFF. The chain has TRBV6-1 and TRBJ1-1, with D tentatively TRBD1 (6 bases). CDR3 size: 13 residues. V was cut by 5 bases and J by 11 bases, with 18 bases left in between. Per the germline V gene, CDR1 is MNHNS and CDR2 is SASEGT.

The chain recombines TRBV18 with TRBJ1-1; D uncertain. V was clipped by 6 bases and J by 6 bases, with 14 bases between them. CDR3 length: 13 residues. CDR1 and CDR2 from the germline V gene are KGHSH and LQKENI. The CDR3 DNA is TGTGCCAGCTCGTCCTACAGAGATTCTGAAGCTTTCTTT. It codes for CASSSYRDSEAFF.

The chain recombines TRBV7-2 with TRBJ2-5; D gene ambiguous. The J call may be wrong; the DNA end is better matched by TRBJ2-7. Germline V gene sequence: CDR1 SGHTA, CDR2 FQGNSA. The CDR3 length is 12 residues. CDR3 region: CAGGLPYGEQYF. In DNA, the CDR3 is TGTGCCGGCGGCCTACCTTACGGCGAGCAGTACTTC.

The V and J genes are TRBV6-1 and TRBJ1-5, with no clear D. The length of the CDR3 is 13 residues. The V gene lost 8 bases and the J gene lost 5 bases, with 13 bases spanning the gap. Germline V gives CDR1 MNHNS, CDR2 SASEGT. The DNA of the CDR3 is TGTGCCAGCGGGTCTAGCCACTATCAGCCCCAGCATTTT. Encoded protein: CASGSSHYQPQHF.